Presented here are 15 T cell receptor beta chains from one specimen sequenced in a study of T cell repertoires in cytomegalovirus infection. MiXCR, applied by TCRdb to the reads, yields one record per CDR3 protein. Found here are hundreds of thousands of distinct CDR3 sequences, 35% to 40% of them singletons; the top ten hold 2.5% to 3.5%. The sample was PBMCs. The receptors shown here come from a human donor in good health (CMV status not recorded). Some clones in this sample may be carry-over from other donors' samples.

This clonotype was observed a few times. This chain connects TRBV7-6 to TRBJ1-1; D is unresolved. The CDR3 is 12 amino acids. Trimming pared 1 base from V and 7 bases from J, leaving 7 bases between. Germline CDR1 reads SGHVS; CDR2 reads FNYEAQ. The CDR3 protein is CASSLVKSEAFF. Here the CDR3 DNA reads TGTGCCAGCAGCTTAGTCAAGAGTGAAGCTTTCTTT.

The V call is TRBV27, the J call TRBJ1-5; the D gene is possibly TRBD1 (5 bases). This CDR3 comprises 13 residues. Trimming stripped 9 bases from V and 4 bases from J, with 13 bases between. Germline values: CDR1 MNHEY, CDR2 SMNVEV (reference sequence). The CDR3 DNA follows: TGTGCCAGAAGCCGGGGCCCAAATCAGCCCCAGCATTTT. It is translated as CARSRGPNQPQHF.

The CDR3 DNA reads as TGTGCCAGTAGTACGACTAGCGGGGGGGCAGGGAATGAGCAGTTCTTC. Translation: CASSTTSGGAGNEQFF. The chain employs TRBV19 and TRBJ2-1, with 14 positions matching TRBD2. With 4 bases clipped from V and 7 bases from J, the junction kept 6 bases outside the gene matches. This CDR3 is built from 16 residues. Per the germline V gene, CDR1 is LNHDA and CDR2 is SQIVND (reference sequence).

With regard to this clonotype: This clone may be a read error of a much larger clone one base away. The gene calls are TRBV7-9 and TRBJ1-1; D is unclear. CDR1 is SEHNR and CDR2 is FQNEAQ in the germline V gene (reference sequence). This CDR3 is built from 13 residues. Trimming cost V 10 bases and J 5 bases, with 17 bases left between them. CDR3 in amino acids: CANRPPVGTEAFF. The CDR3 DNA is TGTGCCAACAGACCCCCCGTGGGAACTGAAGCTTTCTTT.

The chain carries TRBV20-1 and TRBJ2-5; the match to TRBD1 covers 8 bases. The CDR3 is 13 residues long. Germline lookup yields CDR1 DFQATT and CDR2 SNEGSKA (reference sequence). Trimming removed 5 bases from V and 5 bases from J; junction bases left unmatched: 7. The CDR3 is CSAPWTGKETQYF. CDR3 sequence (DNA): TGCAGTGCTCCCTGGACAGGGAAGGAGACCCAGTACTTC.

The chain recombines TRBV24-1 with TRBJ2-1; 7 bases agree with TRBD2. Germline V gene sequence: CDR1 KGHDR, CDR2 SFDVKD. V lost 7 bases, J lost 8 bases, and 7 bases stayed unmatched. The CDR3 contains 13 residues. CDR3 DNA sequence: TGTGCCACCAGAGGCGGGAGTTTGTATGAGCAGTTCTTC. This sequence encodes CATRGGSLYEQFF.

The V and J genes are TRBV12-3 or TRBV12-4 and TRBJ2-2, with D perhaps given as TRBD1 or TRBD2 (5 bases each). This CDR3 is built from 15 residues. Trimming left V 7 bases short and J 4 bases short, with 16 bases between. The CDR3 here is CASIRVGTITGELFF. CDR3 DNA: TGTGCCAGCATTAGAGTCGGGACCATCACCGGGGAGCTGTTTTTT.

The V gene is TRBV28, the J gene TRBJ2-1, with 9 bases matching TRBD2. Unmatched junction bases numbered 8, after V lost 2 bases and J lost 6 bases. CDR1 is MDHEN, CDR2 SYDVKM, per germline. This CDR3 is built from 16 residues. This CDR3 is CASSLISGRGSNEQFF. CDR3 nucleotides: TGTGCCAGCAGTTTAATTAGCGGGAGAGGTAGCAATGAGCAGTTCTTC.

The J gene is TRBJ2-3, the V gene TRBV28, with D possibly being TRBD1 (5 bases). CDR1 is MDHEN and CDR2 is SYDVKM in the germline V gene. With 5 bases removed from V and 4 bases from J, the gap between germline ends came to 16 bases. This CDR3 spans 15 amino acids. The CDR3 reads CASSPRWGRADTQYF. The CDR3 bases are TGTGCCAGCAGTCCTCGTTGGGGCCGCGCAGATACGCAGTATTTT. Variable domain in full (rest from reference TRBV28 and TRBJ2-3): DVKVTQSSRYLVKRTGEKVFLECVQDMDHENMFWYRQDPGLGLRLIYFSYDVKMKEKGDIPEGYSVSREKKERFSLILESASTNQTSMYLCASSPRWGRADTQYFGPGTRLTVL.

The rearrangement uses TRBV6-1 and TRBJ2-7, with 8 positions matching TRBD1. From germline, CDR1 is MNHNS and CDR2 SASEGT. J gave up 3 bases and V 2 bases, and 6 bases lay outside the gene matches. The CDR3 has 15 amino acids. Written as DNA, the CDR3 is TGTGCCAGCAGTGAATCGGACAGGGCCAACTACGAGCAGTACTTC. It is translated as CASSESDRANYEQYF.

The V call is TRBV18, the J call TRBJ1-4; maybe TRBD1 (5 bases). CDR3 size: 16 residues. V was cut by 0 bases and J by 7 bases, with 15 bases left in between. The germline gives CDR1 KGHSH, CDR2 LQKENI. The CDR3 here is CASSPPGRAYGEKLFF. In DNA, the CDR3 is TGTGCCAGCTCACCACCCGGCAGGGCGTATGGTGAAAAACTGTTTTTT. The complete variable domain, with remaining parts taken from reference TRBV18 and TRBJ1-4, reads NAGVMQNPRHLVRRRGQEARLRCSPMKGHSHVYWYRQLPEEGLKFMVYLQKENIIDESGMPKERFSAEFPKEGPSILRIQQVVRGDSAAYFCASSPPGRAYGEKLFFGSGTQLSVL.

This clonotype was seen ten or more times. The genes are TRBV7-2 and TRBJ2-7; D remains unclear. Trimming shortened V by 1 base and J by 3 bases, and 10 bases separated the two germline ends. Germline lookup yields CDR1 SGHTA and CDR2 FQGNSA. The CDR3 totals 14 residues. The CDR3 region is CASSLGLGNYEQYF. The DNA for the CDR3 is TGTGCCAGCAGCTTAGGGTTGGGCAACTACGAGCAGTACTTC.

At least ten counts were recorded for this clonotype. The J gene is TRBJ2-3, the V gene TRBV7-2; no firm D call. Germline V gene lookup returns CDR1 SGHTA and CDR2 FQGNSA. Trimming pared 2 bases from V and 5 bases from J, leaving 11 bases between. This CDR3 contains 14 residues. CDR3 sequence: CASSLSGVEDTQYF. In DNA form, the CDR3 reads TGTGCCAGCAGCTTATCAGGAGTGGAAGATACGCAGTATTTT.

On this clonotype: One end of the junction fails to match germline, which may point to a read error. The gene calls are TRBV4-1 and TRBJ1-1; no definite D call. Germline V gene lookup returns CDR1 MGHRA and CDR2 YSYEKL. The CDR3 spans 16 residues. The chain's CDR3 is CASRQEAVRSRTEAFF. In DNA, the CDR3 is TGCGCCAGCAGACAAGAGGCAGTCCGTTCCCGGACTGAAGCTTTCTTT.

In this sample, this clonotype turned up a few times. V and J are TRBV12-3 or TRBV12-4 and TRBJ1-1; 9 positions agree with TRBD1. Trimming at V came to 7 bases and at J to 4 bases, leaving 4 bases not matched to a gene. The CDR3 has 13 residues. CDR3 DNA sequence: TGTGCCAGCACCAAGACAGGGGGCACTGAAGCTTTCTTT. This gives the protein CASTKTGGTEAFF.